Presented here are 13 T cell receptor beta chains from one specimen sequenced in a study of T-cell reconstitution after alpha-beta-depleted transplantation in children. Unique molecular identifiers were built into the TCRbeta library. TCRdb re-analysed the PCR reads in MiXCR, keeping a single row per CDR3 protein. The sample has about 98,000 distinct CDR3 sequences, more than 20% seen once. Sample: PBMCs, taken before TCRalphabeta/CD19-depleted stem cell transplant. The origin of the receptors is a boy younger than 10 with acute lymphoblastic leukemia, due to receive a stem cell transplant.

This clonotype was recorded many times. The rearrangement links TRBV6-5 to TRBJ1-2; D not certain. Trimming shortened V by 2 bases and J by 8 bases, and 12 bases separated the two germline ends. The CDR3 has 13 residues. CDR1 and CDR2 from the germline V gene are MNHEY and SVGAGI. CDR3 sequence reads: CASSYRSVGGYTF. In DNA, the CDR3 is TGTGCCAGCAGTTACAGGAGCGTCGGCGGCTACACCTTC.

This clonotype was seen a handful of times. This chain uses TRBV6-1 with TRBJ2-2; 8 bases are a match to TRBD1. Germline CDR1 MNHNS, CDR2 SASEGT. This CDR3 comprises 15 residues. The junction had 2 bases not matched to a gene; V was cut back by 5 bases and J by 0 bases. The CDR3 coding sequence is TGTGCCAGCAGTCCGGGACAGGCGAACACCGGGGAGCTGTTTTTT. Its translation is CASSPGQANTGELFF.

CDR3 DNA sequence: TGCGCCAGCAGCTTGGACGGGCAGGGAGCCGAGACCCAGTACTTC. This sequence encodes CASSLDGQGAETQYF. The rearrangement joins TRBV5-1 to TRBJ2-5; D possibly matches TRBD1 or TRBD2 (5 bases each). Germline CDR1 SGHRS, CDR2 YFSETQ. This CDR3 is built from 15 residues. V was trimmed by 0 bases and J by 5 bases, leaving 14 bases between them.

This clonotype was found a few times. J is TRBJ2-2 and V is TRBV5-1, with D perhaps matching TRBD2 (6 bases). Germline CDR1 reads SGHRS; CDR2 reads YFSETQ. V was pared by 1 base and J by 1 base, with 11 bases between. The CDR3 is made up of 16 amino acids. CDR3 nucleotides: TGCGCCAGCAGCTTGATCGCTAGCGTGAACACCGGGGAGCTGTTTTTT. Translating it yields CASSLIASVNTGELFF.

This clonotype was counted between two and nine times. The rearrangement links TRBV29-1 to TRBJ1-1, with D unclear. V lost 2 bases to trimming and J lost 3 bases, with 10 bases between them. The CDR3 runs 13 residues. Per the germline V gene, CDR1 is SQVTM and CDR2 is ANQGSEA. CDR3 loop: CSVERQLYTEAFF. CDR3 coding DNA: TGCAGCGTTGAAAGGCAGTTGTACACTGAAGCTTTCTTT.

This rearrangement joins TRBV5-1 to TRBJ2-3; 8 bases are a match to TRBD1. With 7 bases clipped from V and 1 base from J, the junction kept 8 bases outside the gene matches. This CDR3 comprises 15 residues. Germline CDR1 is SGHRS and CDR2 is YFSETQ. CDR3 protein: CASRQRTGRTDTQYF. CDR3 in DNA: TGCGCCAGCCGACAACGGACAGGGCGCACAGATACGCAGTATTTT.

This clonotype appeared once. One end of the junction varies from germline; a read error may be responsible. This rearrangement joins TRBV7-6 to TRBJ2-7; the D call may be TRBD1 or TRBD2 (5 bases each). The length of the CDR3 is 14 residues. CDR1 is SGHVS, CDR2 FNYEAQ, per germline. The CDR3: CAGSPGRDGLGQYF. CDR3 in DNA: TGTGCCGGCAGCCCGGGTCGGGACGGGCTGGGGCAGTACTTC.

The chain combines TRBV11-3 with TRBJ2-1; 13 bases align to TRBD2. Germline V gives CDR1 SGHNT, CDR2 YENEEA. The CDR3 sequence is 16 residues long. The V segment lost 3 bases and the J segment 7 bases; nucleotides outside the gene matches: 6. The CDR3 nucleotides are TGTGCCAGCAGCTTTACCGGGACTAGCGGGATGAATGAGCAGTTCTTC. Its protein is CASSFTGTSGMNEQFF. Filled out from reference TRBV11-3 and TRBJ2-1, the complete variable domain reads EAGVVQSPRYKIIEKKQPVAFWCNPISGHNTLYWYLQNLGQGPELLIRYENEEAVDDSQLPKDRFSAERLKGVDSTLKIQPAELGDSAVYLCASSFTGTSGMNEQFFGPGTRLTVL.

This clonotype was detected a few times. The V and J genes are TRBV25-1 and TRBJ2-2; 10 positions agree with TRBD2. From germline, CDR1 is MGHDK and CDR2 SYGVNS. The CDR3 covers 15 residues. J was trimmed by 6 bases and V by 6 bases; bases with no gene match: 7. The CDR3 region is CASSRLAGESGELFF. The CDR3 nucleotides are TGTGCCAGCAGCCGGCTAGCGGGAGAGTCCGGGGAGCTGTTTTTT.

There are many counts of this clonotype. The genes are TRBV20-1 and TRBJ2-1; D not certain. V was pared by 3 bases and J by 4 bases, with 4 bases between. Germline assignment: CDR1 DFQATT and CDR2 SNEGSKA (reference sequence). The CDR3 consists of 11 residues. The CDR3 is CSASRYNEQFF. The CDR3 coding sequence is TGCAGTGCTAGCAGGTACAATGAGCAGTTCTTC.

The chain employs TRBV24-1 and TRBJ2-7, with 9 bases that match TRBD2. CDR3 length equals 16 residues. V gave up 3 bases and J gave up 5 bases; unmatched junction bases: 10. Germline values: CDR1 KGHDR, CDR2 SFDVKD. Written as DNA, the CDR3 is TGTGCCACCAGTGATGTGACTAGCGGAGGTCTCGACGAGCAGTACTTC. This gives the protein CATSDVTSGGLDEQYF.

This clonotype was seen more than once but under ten times. The chain couples TRBV20-1 to TRBJ1-5, with D uncertain. CDR3 size: 13 residues. Deletions cut 6 bases from V and 4 bases from J, with 13 bases between. Germline CDR1 reads DFQATT; CDR2 reads SNEGSKA (reference sequence). CDR3 in amino acids: CSAPERGNQPQHF. The CDR3 DNA reads TGCAGTGCCCCTGAGAGAGGGAATCAGCCCCAGCATTTT.

About this clonotype itself: Mismatch with germline at one junction end may stem from a read error. V usage is TRBV7-8 and J usage is TRBJ2-7; TRBD1 aligns across 8 bases. The germline V gene has CDR1 SGHVS and CDR2 FQNEAQ. There are 16 residues in the CDR3. The CDR3 sequence is CASSFDRDRTSYEQNF. For the CDR3, the DNA is TGTGCCAGCAGCTTCGACCGGGACAGGACATCCTACGAGCAGAACTTC.